The 22 T cell receptor beta chains listed next were all sequenced from one sample in a study of cytomegalovirus exposure and HLA in healthy donors. PCR amplification relied on 60 Vbeta primers (plus 13 Jbeta primers). The protocol was immunoSEQ multiplex PCR, while the TCRdb copy is restricted to in-frame clones and leaves out a portion. The sample lists about 170,000 clones, roughly 73% seen once, with 3% to 3.5% in the top ten. Sequenced material: PBMCs. All receptors come from a female donor in good health and CMV-seronegative.

The V gene is TRBV18, the J gene TRBJ2-7, with 9 bases lining up with TRBD1. The V gene end was trimmed by 3 bases and the J gene end by 7 bases; junction bases not matched to a gene: 7. The CDR3 length is 14 residues. The germline gives CDR1 KGHSH, CDR2 LQKENI. The CDR3 bases are TGTGCCAGCTCACCCCAACAGGGGGCGCGAGAGCAGTACTTC. As protein: CASSPQQGAREQYF. The variable domain in full, with the rest retrieved from reference TRBV18 and TRBJ2-7, is NAGVMQNPRHLVRRRGQEARLRCSPMKGHSHVYWYRQLPEEGLKFMVYLQKENIIDESGMPKERFSAEFPKEGPSILRIQQVVRGDSAAYFCASSPQQGAREQYFGPGTRLTVT.

The V and J genes are TRBV11-3 and TRBJ2-3; D is uncertain. The germline V gene has CDR1 SGHNT and CDR2 YENEEA. V dropped 3 bases and J dropped 3 bases, with 4 bases sitting between them. The CDR3 loop spans 12 amino acids. The CDR3 DNA follows: TGTGCCAGCAGCTTCGGGACAGATACGCAGTATTTT. Translating gives CASSFGTDTQYF.

V usage is TRBV5-6 and J usage is TRBJ2-2, with D possibly matching TRBD2 (5 bases). CDR3 size: 15 residues. The V gene's germline CDR1 is SGHDT and CDR2 YYEEEE. V was trimmed by 0 bases and J by 0 bases, leaving 6 bases between them. This chain's CDR3 is CASSLGLTNTGELFF. The CDR3 DNA follows: TGTGCCAGCAGCTTGGGACTAACGAACACCGGGGAGCTGTTTTTT.

This clone was picked up a small number of times. The V gene is TRBV5-1, the J gene TRBJ2-7; 12 bases map to TRBD2. The CDR3 length is 16 residues. Germline loops: CDR1 SGHRS, CDR2 YFSETQ. Trimming cost V 0 bases and J 4 bases; bases outside gene matches: 5. CDR3 region: CASSLGPSGRGYEQYF. The DNA of the CDR3 is TGCGCCAGCAGCTTGGGTCCTAGCGGGAGGGGATACGAGCAGTACTTC.

The chain couples TRBV30 to TRBJ2-7; weak D call: TRBD2 (5 bases). Trimming cost V 0 bases and J 6 bases, with 9 bases left between them. This CDR3 is 12 amino acids long. The germline V gene has CDR1 GTSNPN and CDR2 SVGIG (reference sequence). The CDR3 protein is CAWSVSGVEQYF. The DNA of the CDR3 is TGTGCCTGGAGTGTATCCGGGGTCGAGCAGTACTTC.

This clone has just a few counts. The rearrangement joins TRBV5-1 to TRBJ1-2, with 9 nucleotides matching TRBD1. V trimming: 0 bases; J trimming: 4 bases; junction bases outside the gene matches: 13. This CDR3 region has 18 residues. CDR1 and CDR2 from the germline V gene are SGHRS and YFSETQ. The DNA of the CDR3 is TGCGCCAGCAGCTTGGCTAATCCCAGGACAGGGGCCCCCTATGGCTACACCTTC. It yields the protein CASSLANPRTGAPYGYTF.

This clone was recorded only once. J is TRBJ1-4 and V is TRBV14, with a possible D match to TRBD1 (6 bases). The V gene lost 4 bases and the J gene lost 5 bases, with 8 bases spanning the gap. Germline V lookup: CDR1 SGHDN, CDR2 FVKESK. This CDR3 is 13 amino acids long. CDR3 protein: CASSRGGNEKLFF. The CDR3 nucleotides are TGTGCCAGCAGCCGAGGGGGAAATGAAAAACTGTTTTTT. Using reference TRBV14 and TRBJ1-4 for the parts outside the CDR3, the full variable domain is EAGVTQFPSHSVIEKGQTVTLRCDPISGHDNLYWYRRVMGKEIKFLLHFVKESKQDESGMPNNRFLAERTGGTYSTLKVQPAELEDSGVYFCASSRGGNEKLFFGSGTQLSVL.

This rearrangement joins TRBV7-8 to TRBJ2-5; weak D call: TRBD1 (6 bases). The J call is uncertain, as TRBJ2-7 better fits the DNA end. Germline V gene lookup returns CDR1 SGHVS and CDR2 FQNEAQ. The CDR3 covers 13 residues. The CDR3: CASSLAGGYEQYF. DNA of the CDR3: TGTGCCAGCAGCTTAGCAGGGGGCTACGAGCAGTACTTC.

This rearrangement joins TRBV21-1 to TRBJ2-6; the table's D call, TRBD1, has no DNA check behind it. TRBV21-1 is a pseudogene. This CDR3 region has 15 residues. The CDR3 is CASSRTGRGANVLTF. The CDR3 region has the DNA TGTGCCAGCAGCCGGACAGGGCGTGGGGCCAACGTCCTGACTTTC.

This chain links TRBV5-4 with TRBJ2-1; the match to TRBD2 covers 16 bases. The CDR3 runs 16 residues. Trimming took 6 bases from V and 11 from J; bases not matched to a gene: 11. Germline-derived CDR1 and CDR2 are SGHNT and YYREEE (reference sequence). CDR3 nucleotides: TGTGCCAGCAACCCCACTCCGGGACTAGCGGGAGGGAAGCAGTTCTTC. This gives the protein CASNPTPGLAGGKQFF.

The rearrangement uses TRBV28 and TRBJ1-6, with D possibly being TRBD1 (5 bases). V lost 4 bases, J lost 0 bases, and 13 bases lay in between. Germline-derived CDR1 and CDR2 are MDHEN and SYDVKM. The CDR3 length is 17 residues. The CDR3 loop is CASSSPGLDSYNSPLHF. The CDR3 DNA is TGTGCCAGCAGTTCCCCGGGACTGGACTCCTATAATTCACCCCTCCACTTT. The whole variable domain, filled in from reference TRBV28 and TRBJ1-6, reads DVKVTQSSRYLVKRTGEKVFLECVQDMDHENMFWYRQDPGLGLRLIYFSYDVKMKEKGDIPEGYSVSREKKERFSLILESASTNQTSMYLCASSSPGLDSYNSPLHFGNGTRLTVT.

The rearrangement uses TRBV6-1 and TRBJ1-2; 8 bases match TRBD1. This CDR3 has 15 amino acids. The germline CDR1 and CDR2 sequences are MNHNS and SASEGT. After removal of 1 base from V and 11 bases from J, the junction contained 12 bases not matched to a gene. CDR3 DNA sequence: TGTGCCAGCAGTGAAGTTGGCAGGGGGCGCGTGAGGTACACCTTC. This gives the protein CASSEVGRGRVRYTF.

CDR3 sequence reads: CASSQGGFGNQPQHF. CDR3 sequence (DNA): TGCGCCAGCAGCCAAGGCGGATTCGGCAATCAGCCCCAGCATTTT. The chain carries TRBV4-1 and TRBJ1-5; D is undetermined. The germline V gene encodes CDR1 MGHRA and CDR2 YSYEKL. The V and J ends lost 1 base and 2 bases respectively, with 9 bases between them. This CDR3 contains 15 residues.

The chain employs TRBV7-3 and TRBJ2-3, with 16 bases identical to TRBD2. V gave up 2 bases and J gave up 15 bases; unmatched junction bases: 5. Germline-derived CDR1 and CDR2 are SGHTA and FQGTGA. The CDR3 runs to 14 residues. The CDR3 region has the DNA TGTGCCAGCAGCTTAGGGACTAGCGGGAGGGACAAATATTTT. Protein sequence: CASSLGTSGRDKYF. Full variable domain (missing parts from reference TRBV7-3 and TRBJ2-3): GAGVSQTPSNKVTEKGKYVELRCDPISGHTALYWYRQSLGQGPEFLIYFQGTGAADDSGLPNDRFFAVRPEGSVSTLKIQRTERGDSAVYLCASSLGTSGRDKYFGPGTRLTVL.

The V and J genes are TRBV5-4 and TRBJ1-6, with a tentative D call TRBD1 (5 bases). The V end was cut by 0 bases, the J end by 9 bases, with 16 bases between. The germline gives CDR1 SGHNT, CDR2 YYREEE (reference sequence). CDR3 length equals 16 residues. The CDR3: CASSLVGRGRISPLHF. CDR3 nucleotide sequence: TGTGCCAGCAGCTTGGTTGGACGGGGGAGGATTTCACCCCTCCACTTT.

As DNA, the CDR3 is TGTGCCAGTACCGGGACTGGAAACACCATATATTTT. It codes for CASTGTGNTIYF. The chain links TRBV19 to TRBJ1-3; D is ambiguous. This CDR3 region has 12 residues. Germline V gives CDR1 LNHDA, CDR2 SQIVND (reference sequence). The germline V and J ends were trimmed by 7 bases and 2 bases, with 6 bases remaining between them. Supplemented by reference TRBV19 and TRBJ1-3, the full variable domain reads DGGITQSPKYLFRKEGQNVTLSCEQNLNHDAMYWYRQDPGQGLRLIYYSQIVNDFQKGDIAEGYSVSREKKESFPLTVTSAQKNPTAFYLCASTGTGNTIYFGEGSWLTVV.

This clone was observed a handful of times. The genes are TRBV9 and TRBJ2-5; D may be TRBD2 (6 bases). Trimming cost V 0 bases and J 3 bases, with 9 bases left between them. The CDR3 consists of 14 residues. In germline, CDR1 is SGDLS, CDR2 YYNGEE. The CDR3 nucleotides read TGTGCCAGCAGCGTAGGGGACTCCAAAGAGACCCAGTACTTC. It encodes CASSVGDSKETQYF.

This clone turned up a few times. The V gene is TRBV7-9, the J gene TRBJ2-5; 8 nucleotides align to TRBD1. The CDR3 length is 15 residues. Germline CDR1 is SEHNR and CDR2 is FQNEAQ (reference sequence). V lost 3 bases and J lost 6; bases outside the gene matches: 9. CDR3 sequence reads: CASSLASGGEKTQYF. For the CDR3, the DNA is TGTGCCAGCAGCTTGGCTTCAGGGGGCGAGAAGACCCAGTACTTC.

The rearrangement joins TRBV7-8 to TRBJ2-1, with 8 bases identical to TRBD2. Looked up from germline, CDR1 is SGHVS and CDR2 is FQNEAQ. The CDR3 loop spans 12 amino acids. J lost 6 bases, V lost 11 bases, and 6 bases had no gene match. CDR3 DNA sequence: TGTGCCGTCCGGGGGGGGCCCAATGAGCAGTTCTTC. This translates into CAVRGGPNEQFF.

The chain uses TRBV5-1 and TRBJ1-5; D gene ambiguous. The CDR3 sequence is 14 residues long. V gave up 2 bases and J gave up 6 bases, with 12 bases separating them. From germline, CDR1 is SGHRS and CDR2 YFSETQ. CDR3 coding DNA: TGCGCCAGCAGCTTAAACACGGGAGGTCAGCCCCAGCATTTT. Translated, it gives CASSLNTGGQPQHF.

This chain uses TRBV28 with TRBJ2-4, with a weak D call TRBD2 (6 bases). V was clipped by 2 bases and J by 0 bases, with 11 bases between them. The CDR3 contains 16 residues. Looked up from germline, CDR1 is MDHEN and CDR2 is SYDVKM. In DNA, the CDR3 is TGTGCCAGCAGTTTAACCGGGGGACTAGCCAAAAACATTCAGTACTTC. Amino acid sequence: CASSLTGGLAKNIQYF.

The chain joins TRBV2 to TRBJ2-5, with TRBD2 identical over 12 bases. The CDR3 extends over 16 amino acids. CDR1 is SNHLY, CDR2 FYNNEI, per germline. V gave up 4 bases and J gave up 4 bases; unmatched junction bases: 7. The CDR3 nucleotides are TGTGCCAGCAGTGCGCGACTAGCGGGGGCGGGAGAGACCCAGTACTTC. Translating gives CASSARLAGAGETQYF.